This TCR beta chain originates from a study of human T cells and chemical hapten exposure. At the level of the study: Reading of the patch tests, which applied 0.01% DPC to the upper back, occurred at 6 days.

This CDR3 spans 15 amino acids. Trimming pared 5 bases from V and 8 bases from J, leaving 19 bases between. Germline V gene sequence: CDR1 SGHTA, CDR2 FQGTGA. Concerning this clonotype itself: Its antigen remains unknown.

Individual cDNA molecules received unique molecular identifiers in the library. TCRdb ran MiXCR on the RACE reads and lists one entry per CDR3 protein. The data contain about 260,000 distinct CDR3 sequences, around 9.3% of them singletons. Documented time point: pre-sensitization, week 0. Noted treatment: therapeutic diphenylcyclopropenone sensitization with weekly scalp DPC. Whole blood that had not been fractionated was the source of extracted total RNA. Study findings and constraints: Versus controls, expanded TCRs had significantly more large CDR3 similarity clusters.

This sample comprised whole blood, obtained in connection with sensitization to the hapten diphenylcyclopropenone (DPC). The V and J genes are TRBV7-3 and TRBJ2-1; D may correspond to TRBD1 or TRBD2 (5 bases each). The clonotype was recovered from a woman in her 40s with alopecia areata. Some clones in this sample may be carry-over from other donors' samples. The CDR3 region is CASSDNGADGDEQFF. In DNA form, the CDR3 reads TGTGCCAGCAGCGACAACGGGGCTGACGGCGATGAGCAGTTCTTC.